Listed below are T cell receptor beta chains from one sample, sequenced in a study of T-cell reconstitution after alpha-beta-depleted transplantation in children. TCRdb called the PCR reads again in MiXCR, with one record for every CDR3 protein. Among almost 500,000 distinct CDR3 sequences listed, roughly 10% were seen once. The sequences come from PBMCs, collected before TCRalphabeta/CD19-depleted stem cell transplant. The receptors come from a child aged 2 to 10 with inherited bone marrow failure, due to receive a stem cell transplant. Both conserved end residues are part of each CDR3. The D gene is left open where the match is weak. Only part of the rows carry a size: once, few, many, or a class if the clone is expanded.

TRBV11-2	NA	TRBJ2-1	many	CASSLGQGTIDEQFF	TGTGCCAGCAGCTTAGGGCAGGGAACGATCGATGAGCAGTTCTTC
TRBV12-3/TRBV12-4	TRBD2	TRBJ2-1	many	CASSFPRGRAIPYNEQFF	TGTGCCAGCAGTTTTCCGCGCGGGAGAGCCATTCCCTACAATGAGCAGTTCTTC
TRBV20-1	TRBD2	TRBJ2-1	few	CSAPGRGGNEQFF	TGCAGTGCCCCCGGACGCGGGGGCAATGAGCAGTTCTTC
TRBV6-1	TRBD2	TRBJ2-2	many	CASKALAGTNTGELFF	TGTGCCAGCAAGGCCCTAGCGGGGACGAACACCGGGGAGCTGTTTTTT
TRBV2	NA	TRBJ2-1	many	CASSEEGPYNEQFF	TGTGCCAGCAGTGAAGAGGGACCCTACAATGAGCAGTTCTTC
TRBV6-5	NA	TRBJ1-5	many	CASSYRASNQPQHF	TGTGCCAGCAGTTACAGGGCGAGCAATCAGCCCCAGCATTTT
TRBV4-3	NA	TRBJ2-2	many	CASSRGRRTGELFF	TGCGCCAGCAGCCGAGGACGGCGAACCGGGGAGCTGTTTTTT
TRBV2	NA	TRBJ2-3	many	CASSDGSGRLSTDTQYF	TGTGCCAGCAGTGACGGATCGGGAAGGTTGAGCACAGATACGCAGTATTTT
TRBV20-1	NA	TRBJ1-2	NA	CSARLPLNDYGYTF	TGCAGTGCCCGACTGCCCCTGAATGACTATGGCTACACCTTC
TRBV4-1	NA	TRBJ1-3	many	CASSQVGVGGNTIYF	TGCGCCAGCAGCCAAGTGGGCGTGGGGGGAAACACCATATATTTT
TRBV6-2/TRBV6-3	NA	TRBJ2-5	few	CASTSRPGTQYF	TGTGCCAGCACCAGCCGACCAGGGACCCAGTACTTC
TRBV11-2	NA	TRBJ2-3	many	CASSRGTDTQYF	TGTGCCAGCAGCCGAGGAACAGATACGCAGTATTTT
TRBV12-3/TRBV12-4	NA	TRBJ2-5	many	CASRGTNQEETQYF	TGTGCCAGCAGGGGGACAAACCAAGAAGAGACCCAGTACTTC
TRBV30	TRBD2	TRBJ2-1	many	CGSGTSGYNEQFF	TGTGGATCTGGGACTAGCGGTTACAATGAGCAGTTCTTC
TRBV29-1	TRBD1	TRBJ1-2	many	CSVPGTGSGYTF	TGCAGCGTCCCCGGGACAGGGTCTGGCTACACCTTC
TRBV29-1	NA	TRBJ2-5	many	CSVETGFQETQYF	TGCAGCGTTGAGACCGGTTTCCAAGAGACCCAGTACTTC
TRBV12-5	NA	TRBJ2-1	few	CASGLVENEQFF	TGTGCTAGTGGCTTAGTGGAGAATGAGCAGTTCTTC
TRBV6-2/TRBV6-3	TRBD2	TRBJ2-2	many	CASSRKLLAANTGELFF	TGTGCCAGCAGTCGAAAGCTCCTAGCGGCCAACACCGGGGAGCTGTTTTTT
TRBV29-1	NA	TRBJ1-1	many	CSVPTNTEAFF	TGCAGCGTTCCCACGAACACTGAAGCTTTCTTT
TRBV7-6	NA	TRBJ2-1	many	CASSFGKANEQFF	TGTGCCAGCAGCTTCGGAAAGGCCAATGAGCAGTTCTTC
TRBV4-3	NA	TRBJ1-1	many	CASSQDLGNTEAFF	TGCGCCAGCAGCCAAGATCTAGGGAACACTGAAGCTTTCTTT
TRBV29-1	NA	TRBJ1-2	many	CSVETGSRGYGYTF	TGCAGCGTGGAAACAGGGTCAAGGGGGTATGGCTACACCTTC
TRBV10-1	TRBD1	TRBJ1-2	many	CASSGETGLFYYGYTF	TGCGCCAGCAGTGGAGAGACAGGGCTTTTTTATTATGGCTACACCTTC
TRBV5-1	NA	TRBJ2-7	many	CASRPGLSYEQYF	TGCGCCAGCAGGCCAGGGCTTTCCTACGAGCAGTACTTC
TRBV4-3	TRBD2	TRBJ2-3	many	CASSQAGTSGSDTQYF	TGCGCCAGCAGCCAAGCAGGGACTAGCGGGAGCGATACGCAGTATTTT
TRBV29-1	NA	TRBJ2-3	few	CSVDDQGSTDTQYF	TGCAGCGTTGATGACCAGGGTAGCACAGATACGCAGTATTTT
TRBV5-6	NA	TRBJ1-2	few	CASSPWGPTYGYTF	TGTGCCAGCAGCCCCTGGGGGCCTACCTATGGCTACACCTTC
TRBV5-1	NA	TRBJ2-1	few	CASSEPPGLRPHEQFF	TGCGCCAGCAGCGAACCCCCGGGACTCAGACCCCATGAGCAGTTCTTC
TRBV7-2	NA	TRBJ1-2	many	CASSLVPGALRGYTF	TGTGCCAGCAGCTTAGTACCCGGGGCTCTGCGAGGCTACACCTTC
TRBV5-1	NA	TRBJ2-7	many	CASSGTKGGAPYEQYF	TGCGCCAGCAGCGGAACTAAAGGGGGGGCACCCTACGAGCAGTACTTC
TRBV12-3/TRBV12-4	NA	TRBJ2-3	many	CASSLAPLATDTQYF	TGTGCCAGCAGTTTAGCGCCTTTGGCGACAGATACGCAGTATTTT
TRBV5-4	TRBD2	TRBJ2-5	many	CASSIGLAGVQETQYF	TGTGCCAGCAGCATCGGACTAGCGGGAGTACAAGAGACCCAGTACTTC
TRBV6-2/TRBV6-3	NA	TRBJ2-1	NA	CAISPQAGAAEQFF	TGTGCCATCTCTCCCCAGGCCGGCGCGGCTGAGCAGTTCTTC
TRBV27	NA	TRBJ2-1	many	CASSSQRWYSYNEQFF	TGTGCCAGCAGTTCCCAGCGCTGGTACTCCTACAATGAGCAGTTCTTC
TRBV11-2	TRBD1	TRBJ1-5	few	CASSLVGGQVYSNQPQHF	TGTGCCAGCAGCTTAGTAGGGGGACAGGTCTATAGCAATCAGCCCCAGCATTTT
TRBV12-3/TRBV12-4	NA	TRBJ1-5	many	CASSPGYQPQHF	TGTGCCAGCAGCCCCGGTTATCAGCCCCAGCATTTT
TRBV24-1	NA	TRBJ1-5	many	CATRQQPQHF	TGTGCCACCAGGCAACAGCCCCAGCATTTT